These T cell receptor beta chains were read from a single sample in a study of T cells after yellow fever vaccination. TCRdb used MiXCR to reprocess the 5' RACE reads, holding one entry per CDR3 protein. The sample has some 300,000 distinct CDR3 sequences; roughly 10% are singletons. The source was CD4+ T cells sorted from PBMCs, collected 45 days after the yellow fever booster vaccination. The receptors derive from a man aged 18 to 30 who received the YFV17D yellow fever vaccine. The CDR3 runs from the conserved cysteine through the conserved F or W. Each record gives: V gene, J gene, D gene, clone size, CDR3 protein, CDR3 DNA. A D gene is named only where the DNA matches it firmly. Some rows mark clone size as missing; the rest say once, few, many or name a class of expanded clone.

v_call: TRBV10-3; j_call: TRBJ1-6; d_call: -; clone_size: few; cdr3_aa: CAIGTGHNSPLHF; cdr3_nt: TGTGCCATCGGAACAGGTCATAATTCACCCCTCCACTTT
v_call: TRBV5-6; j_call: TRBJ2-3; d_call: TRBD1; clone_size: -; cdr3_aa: CASSWGQVATDTQYF; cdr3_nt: TGTGCCAGCAGCTGGGGACAGGTTGCGACAGATACGCAGTATTTT
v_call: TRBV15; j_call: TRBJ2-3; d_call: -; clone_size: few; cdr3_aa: CATSRVRGQPDTQYF; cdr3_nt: TGTGCCACCAGCAGAGTTCGGGGACAACCAGATACGCAGTATTTT
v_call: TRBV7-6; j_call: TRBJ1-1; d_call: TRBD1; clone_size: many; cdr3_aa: CASSPRQGNTEAFF; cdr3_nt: TGTGCCAGCAGCCCTCGACAGGGGAACACTGAAGCTTTCTTT
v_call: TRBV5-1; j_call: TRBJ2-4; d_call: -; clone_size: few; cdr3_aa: CASSLGRVRQNIQYF; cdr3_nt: TGCGCCAGCAGCTTGGGCAGGGTCCGGCAAAACATTCAGTACTTC
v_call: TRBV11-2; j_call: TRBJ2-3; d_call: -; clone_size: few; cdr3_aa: CASSLERGSQQYF; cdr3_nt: TGTGCCAGCAGCTTAGAGAGGGGGTCCCAACAGTATTTT
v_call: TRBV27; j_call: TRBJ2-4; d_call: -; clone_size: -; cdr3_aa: CARNPVRNIQYF; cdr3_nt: TGTGCCAGAAACCCCGTCAGGAACATTCAGTACTTC
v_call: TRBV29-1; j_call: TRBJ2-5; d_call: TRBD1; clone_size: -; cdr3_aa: CSARQGGETQYF; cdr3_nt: TGCAGCGCACGACAGGGCGGGGAGACCCAGTACTTC
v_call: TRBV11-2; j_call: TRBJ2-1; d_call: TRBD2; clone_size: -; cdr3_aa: CASSRRRLAGGIPFNEQFF; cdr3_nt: TGTGCCAGCAGCCGCAGGCGGCTAGCGGGGGGCATCCCCTTCAATGAGCAGTTCTTC
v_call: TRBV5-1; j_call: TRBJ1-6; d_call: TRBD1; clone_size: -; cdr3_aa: CASSSQPTGQTSSPLHF; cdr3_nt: TGCGCCAGCAGCTCGCAACCCACGGGACAGACGAGTTCACCCCTCCACTTT
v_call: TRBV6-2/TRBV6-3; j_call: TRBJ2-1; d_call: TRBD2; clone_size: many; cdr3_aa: CASSYPLAGGRNNEQFF; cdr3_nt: TGTGCCAGCAGTTACCCACTAGCGGGGGGCCGAAACAATGAGCAGTTCTTC
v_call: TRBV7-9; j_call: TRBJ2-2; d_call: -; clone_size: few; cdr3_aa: CASSFRAVAGELFF; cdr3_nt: TGTGCCAGCAGCTTCAGGGCAGTTGCCGGGGAGCTGTTTTTT
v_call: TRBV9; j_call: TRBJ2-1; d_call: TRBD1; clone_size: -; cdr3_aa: CASSARQGPWNEQFF; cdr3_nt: TGTGCCAGCAGCGCCCGACAGGGGCCATGGAATGAGCAGTTCTTC
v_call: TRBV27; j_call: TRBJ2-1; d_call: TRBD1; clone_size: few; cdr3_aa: CASTLTGAYNEQFF; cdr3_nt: TGTGCCAGCACCTTAACAGGGGCGTACAATGAGCAGTTCTTC
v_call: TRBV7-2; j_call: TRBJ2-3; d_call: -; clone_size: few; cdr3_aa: CASSLAGGNTDTQYF; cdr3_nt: TGTGCCAGCAGCTTAGCTGGGGGAAACACAGATACGCAGTATTTT
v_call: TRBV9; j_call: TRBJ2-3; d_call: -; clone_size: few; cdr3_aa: CASSVEADQGTDTQYF; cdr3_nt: TGTGCCAGCAGCGTAGAGGCCGACCAAGGCACAGATACGCAGTATTTT
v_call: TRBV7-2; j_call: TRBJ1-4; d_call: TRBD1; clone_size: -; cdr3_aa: CASSFPQGAVTEKLFF; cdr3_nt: TGTGCCAGCAGCTTCCCGCAGGGGGCGGTAACAGAAAAACTGTTTTTT
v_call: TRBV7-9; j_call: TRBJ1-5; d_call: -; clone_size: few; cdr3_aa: CASSLGGRAQPQHF; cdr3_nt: TGTGCCAGCAGCTTAGGTGGCCGGGCTCAGCCCCAGCATTTT
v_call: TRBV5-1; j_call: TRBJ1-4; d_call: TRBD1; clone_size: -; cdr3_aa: CASSSDRRTNEKLFF; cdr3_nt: TGCGCCAGCAGCTCGGACAGGAGAACTAATGAAAAACTGTTTTTT